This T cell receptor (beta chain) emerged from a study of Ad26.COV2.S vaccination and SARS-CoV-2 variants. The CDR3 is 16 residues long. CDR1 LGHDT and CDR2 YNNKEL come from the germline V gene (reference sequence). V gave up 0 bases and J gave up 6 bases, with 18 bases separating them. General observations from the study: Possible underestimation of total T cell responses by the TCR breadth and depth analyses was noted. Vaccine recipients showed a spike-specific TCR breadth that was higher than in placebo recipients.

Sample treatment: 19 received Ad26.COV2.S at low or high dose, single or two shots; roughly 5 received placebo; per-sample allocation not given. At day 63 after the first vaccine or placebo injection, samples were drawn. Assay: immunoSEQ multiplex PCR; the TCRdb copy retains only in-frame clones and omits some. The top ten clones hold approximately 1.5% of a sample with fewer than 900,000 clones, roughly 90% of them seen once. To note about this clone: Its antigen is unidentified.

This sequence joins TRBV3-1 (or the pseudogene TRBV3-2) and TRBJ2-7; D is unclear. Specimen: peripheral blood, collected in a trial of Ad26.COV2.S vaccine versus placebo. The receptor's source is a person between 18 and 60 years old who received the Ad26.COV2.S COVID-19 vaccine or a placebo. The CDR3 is CASSQDRLGIGGEQYF. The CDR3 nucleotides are TGTGCCAGCAGCCAAGATCGGCTCGGCATCGGCGGCGAGCAGTACTTC.